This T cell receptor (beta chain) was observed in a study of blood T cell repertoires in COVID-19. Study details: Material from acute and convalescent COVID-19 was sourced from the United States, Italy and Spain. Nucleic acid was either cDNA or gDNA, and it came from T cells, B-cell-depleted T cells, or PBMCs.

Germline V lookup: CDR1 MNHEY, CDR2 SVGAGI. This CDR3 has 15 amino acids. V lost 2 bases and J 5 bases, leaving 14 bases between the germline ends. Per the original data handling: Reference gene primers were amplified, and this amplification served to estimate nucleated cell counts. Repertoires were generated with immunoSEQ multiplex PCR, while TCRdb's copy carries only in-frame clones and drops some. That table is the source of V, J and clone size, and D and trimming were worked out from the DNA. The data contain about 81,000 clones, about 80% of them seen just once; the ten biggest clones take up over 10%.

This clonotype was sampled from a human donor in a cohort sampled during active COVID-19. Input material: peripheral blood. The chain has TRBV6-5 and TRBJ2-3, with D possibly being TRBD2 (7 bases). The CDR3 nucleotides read TGTGCCAGCAGTTACGAGGGGGGGTGGAAAGATACGCAGTATTTT. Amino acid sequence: CASSYEGGWKDTQYF.